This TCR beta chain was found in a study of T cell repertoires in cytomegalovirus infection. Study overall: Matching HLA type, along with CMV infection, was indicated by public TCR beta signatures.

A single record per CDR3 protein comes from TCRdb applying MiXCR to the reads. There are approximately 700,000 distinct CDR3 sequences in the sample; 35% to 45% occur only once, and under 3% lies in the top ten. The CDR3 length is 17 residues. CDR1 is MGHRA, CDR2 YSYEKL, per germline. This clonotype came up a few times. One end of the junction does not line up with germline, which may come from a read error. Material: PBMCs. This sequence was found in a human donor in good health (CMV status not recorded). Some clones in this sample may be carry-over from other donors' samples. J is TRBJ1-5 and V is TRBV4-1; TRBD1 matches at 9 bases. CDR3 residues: CASSQEPRTGGNQPQHF. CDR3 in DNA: TGCGCCAGCAGTCAAGAGCCCAGGACAGGGGGCAATCAGCCCCAGCATTTT.